This T cell receptor (beta chain) was sequenced during a study of identical twins. This clonotype was observed a handful of times. Its antigen is as yet unknown. General study results and limits: There were fewer insertions in abundant cord blood beta clonotypes, but memory repertoires showed no such pattern. Twin pairs had excess sharing that was weaker in beta out-of-frame sequences. The study found excess low generation probability among twin-shared out-of-frame alpha sequences.

Germline assignment: CDR1 SNHLY and CDR2 FYNNEI. The V gene lost 6 bases and the J gene lost 2 bases, with 11 bases spanning the gap. This CDR3 spans 15 amino acids. MiXCR, run by TCRdb on the 5' RACE reads, gives a single entry per CDR3 protein. This table has roughly 710,000 distinct CDR3 sequences, 5.5% to 6.5% appearing once. The sequencing sample was made of naive T cells sorted from blood. This clonotype was obtained from a man between 18 and 29 years old in good health. This chain connects TRBV2 to TRBJ2-6; no definite D call. The CDR3 loop reads CASSRELAGANVLTF. In DNA, the CDR3 is TGTGCCAGCAGCCGCGAGCTGGCTGGGGCCAACGTCCTGACTTTC.